The 28 T cell receptor beta chains given below trace back to one sample, sequenced in a study of post-analysis software for immune sequencing data. Study-wide findings and caveats: About five TRBV segments were more frequent in patients than controls; TRBV5-6, TRBV5-1 and TRBV20-1 belonged to this group.

Their cognate antigens are unknown. TCR beta cDNA libraries included unique molecular identifiers. MiXCR, applied by TCRdb to the PCR reads, yields one record per CDR3 protein. The sample contains about 770,000 distinct CDR3 sequences, around 42% of which appear only once. What was sequenced was blood. All receptors derive from a girl aged 5-17 years with multiple sclerosis.

The chain has TRBV20-1 and TRBJ2-5, with D uncertain. V was clipped by 3 bases and J by 5 bases, with 10 bases between them. The CDR3 runs to 12 residues. The V gene's germline CDR1 is DFQATT and CDR2 SNEGSKA (reference sequence). CDR3 residues: CSARGPRETQYF. The DNA for the CDR3 is TGCAGTGCTAGGGGCCCGCGGGAGACCCAGTACTTC.

With respect to this clonotype: The junction departs from the called germline gene at one end, perhaps through a read error. The V call is TRBV5-6, the J call TRBJ2-4; possible D gene TRBD2, 6 bases. Germline lookup yields CDR1 SGHDT and CDR2 YYEEEE. The CDR3 sequence is 17 residues long. For the CDR3, the DNA is TGTGCCAACAGCTCCCCCGTGGGGGGTTCGGCCAAAAACATTCAGTACTTC. This codes for CANSSPVGGSAKNIQYF.

The chain links TRBV20-1 to TRBJ2-7, with TRBD1 matching 9 bases. With 1 base clipped from V and 6 bases from J, the junction kept 13 bases outside the gene matches. The length of the CDR3 is 16 residues. CDR1 is DFQATT, CDR2 SNEGSKA, per germline (reference sequence). CDR3 residues: CSARGTGAHGGREQYF. In DNA, the CDR3 is TGCAGTGCTAGAGGGACAGGGGCCCACGGAGGACGCGAGCAGTACTTC.

This chain links TRBV29-1 with TRBJ2-5, with D unclear. V lost 1 base to trimming and J lost 5 bases, with 11 bases between them. The CDR3 has 13 amino acids. Germline CDR1 and CDR2: SQVTM and ANQGSEA. The CDR3 sequence is CSVEGRTVETQYF. CDR3 nucleotides: TGCAGCGTTGAAGGTCGGACCGTGGAGACCCAGTACTTC.

This clonotype was counted only a few times. V and J are TRBV29-1 and TRBJ1-5; tentative D call: TRBD1 (5 bases). Deletions cut 4 bases from V and 5 bases from J, with 12 bases between. The CDR3 has 13 residues. CDR1 SQVTM and CDR2 ANQGSEA come from the germline V gene. The CDR3 region has the DNA TGCAGCGTTGGCGGGGGGTACGATCAGCCCCAGCATTTT. Amino acid sequence: CSVGGGYDQPQHF. Drawing the rest from reference TRBV29-1 and TRBJ1-5, the complete variable domain is SAVISQKPSRDICQRGTSLTIQCQVDSQVTMMFWYRQQPGQSLTLIATANQGSEATYESGFVIDKFPISRPNLTFSTLTVSNMSPEDSSIYLCSVGGGYDQPQHFGDGTRLSIL.

The gene calls are TRBV5-1 and TRBJ2-1, with a tentative D call TRBD1 (6 bases). CDR3 length: 18 amino acids. V shed 2 bases and J shed 5 bases, with 23 bases lying between them. CDR1 is SGHRS, CDR2 YFSETQ, per germline. In DNA form, the CDR3 reads TGCGCCAGCAGCTTTCCCGCGGAACCCGGGACAAAAAACAATGAGCAGTTCTTC. The encoded protein is CASSFPAEPGTKNNEQFF. Full variable domain (outside the CDR3, taken from reference TRBV5-1 and TRBJ2-1): KAGVTQTPRYLIKTRGQQVTLSCSPISGHRSVSWYQQTPGQGLQFLFEYFSETQRNKGNFPGRFSGRQFSNSRSEMNVSTLELGDSALYLCASSFPAEPGTKNNEQFFGPGTRLTVL.

Here the CDR3 reads CASSLSEVWQGGNEQYF. CDR3 in DNA: TGTGCCAGCAGCTTATCAGAGGTTTGGCAGGGGGGAAACGAGCAGTACTTC. V usage is TRBV7-9 and J usage is TRBJ2-7; tentative D call: TRBD1 (7 bases). Germline V gene sequence: CDR1 SEHNR, CDR2 FQNEAQ (reference sequence). Trimming removed 2 bases at V and 5 bases at J, with 22 bases between. There are 17 residues in the CDR3.

V gene TRBV4-3 combines with J gene TRBJ2-3, with D perhaps matching TRBD2 (5 bases). From germline, CDR1 is LGHNA and CDR2 YSLEER. The CDR3 spans 15 residues. V was cut by 1 base and J by 3 bases, with 11 bases left in between. The CDR3 sequence: CASSQAGLKTDTQYF. In DNA, the CDR3 is TGCGCCAGCAGCCAAGCGGGGTTAAAGACAGATACGCAGTATTTT.

This chain uses TRBV12-3 or TRBV12-4 with TRBJ2-1; no definite D call. CDR3 length: 12 residues. With 8 bases removed from V and 8 bases from J, the gap between germline ends came to 13 bases. The CDR3 spells CASGRIFHEQFF. DNA of the CDR3: TGTGCCAGCGGTAGGATTTTCCATGAGCAGTTCTTC.

In this sample, this clonotype turned up a few times. This chain joins TRBV29-1 and TRBJ1-2; TRBD1 is a possible D gene (5 bases). Trimming removed 6 bases from V and 8 bases from J, with 19 bases in between. The CDR3 loop spans 13 amino acids. Germline CDR1 and CDR2: SQVTM and ANQGSEA. The CDR3 loop is CSVPDGAYSGYTF. CDR3 nucleotides: TGCAGCGTCCCGGATGGGGCCTATTCGGGCTACACCTTC.

This clonotype was recorded at least ten times. This chain links TRBV29-1 with TRBJ2-6, with D hard to call. Trimming shortened V by 0 bases and J by 0 bases, and 15 bases separated the two germline ends. CDR1 is SQVTM, CDR2 ANQGSEA, per germline. This CDR3 has 18 amino acids. CDR3 loop: CSVEDRGQRPSGANVLTF. Written as DNA, the CDR3 is TGCAGCGTTGAAGATAGAGGCCAGAGGCCCTCTGGGGCCAACGTCCTGACTTTC.

A few counts support this clonotype. This chain joins TRBV12-3 or TRBV12-4 and TRBJ1-4; 12 positions match TRBD1. V dropped 4 bases and J dropped 7; count of bases not matched to a gene: 7. The CDR3 covers 16 residues. DNA of the CDR3: TGTGCCAGCAGTTCAGGGACAGGGGGCTTAGTTGAAAAACTGTTTTTT. Translating it yields CASSSGTGGLVEKLFF.

The chain recombines TRBV28 with TRBJ2-4; D unclear. The J call may be in error: the DNA end matches TRBJ2-7 better. Germline values: CDR1 MDHEN, CDR2 SYDVKM. The CDR3 consists of 14 residues. The CDR3 bases are TGTGCCAGCAGTTCCCCTCGACCAGCCTACGAGCAGTACTTC. It is translated as CASSSPRPAYEQYF.

In its sample, this clonotype was seen a few times. The chain uses TRBV30 and TRBJ2-1, with 11 bases that match TRBD2. This CDR3 comprises 20 residues. Germline V lookup: CDR1 GTSNPN, CDR2 SVGIG (reference sequence). With V trimmed by 0 bases and J by 0 bases, 13 bases remained unmatched. The CDR3 spells CAWSVFGLAGGLSSYNEQFF. CDR3 coding DNA: TGTGCCTGGAGTGTATTCGGGCTAGCGGGAGGTCTTTCCTCCTACAATGAGCAGTTCTTC.

This chain links TRBV20-1 with TRBJ2-5, with TRBD2 matching 9 bases. The germline gives CDR1 DFQATT, CDR2 SNEGSKA (reference sequence). This CDR3 is 15 amino acids long. J gave up 4 bases and V 5 bases, and 11 bases lay outside the gene matches. In DNA form, the CDR3 reads TGCAGTGCTCGAGGGGCTAGCGGGGTGGGAGAGACCCAGTACTTC. It is translated as CSARGASGVGETQYF.

This clonotype was detected only a few times. This chain joins TRBV20-1 and TRBJ2-7; 9 bases match TRBD2. Germline-derived CDR1 and CDR2 are DFQATT and SNEGSKA (reference sequence). J lost 6 bases, V lost 6 bases, and 12 bases had no gene match. The CDR3 covers 14 residues. Here the CDR3 DNA reads TGCAGTGCCAAGAGGGCTAGCGGGATGGGCGAGCAGTACTTC. It yields the protein CSAKRASGMGEQYF.

Here the CDR3 reads CASSNTDTQYF. CDR3 DNA: TGTGCCAGCAGTAACACAGATACGCAGTATTTT. J is TRBJ2-3 and V is TRBV12-3 or TRBV12-4, with D unclear. Trimming removed 5 bases from V and 2 bases from J, with 2 bases in between. This CDR3 region has 11 residues.

V gene TRBV20-1 combines with J gene TRBJ2-5, with 7 bases lining up with TRBD2. Germline V gene lookup returns CDR1 DFQATT and CDR2 SNEGSKA (reference sequence). V lost 6 bases, J lost 4 bases, and 17 bases stayed unmatched. The CDR3 covers 16 residues. The CDR3: CSADENSGKRGETQYF. For the CDR3, the DNA is TGCAGTGCAGACGAAAACAGCGGGAAGAGGGGAGAGACCCAGTACTTC.

The chain carries TRBV10-3 and TRBJ2-5, with 8 bases lining up with TRBD2. The CDR3 covers 15 residues. The germline CDR1 and CDR2 sequences are ENHRY and SYGVKD. The ends lost 6 bases at V and 11 bases at J; junction bases unmatched: 17. The CDR3 is CAISPSEATGGEQYF. Written as DNA, the CDR3 is TGTGCCATCAGCCCCAGTGAGGCTACGGGGGGGGAGCAGTACTTC.

This clonotype was seen a few times. The chain employs TRBV5-1 and TRBJ2-1, with 10 bases fitting TRBD2. The CDR3 length is 17 residues. The V gene's germline CDR1 is SGHRS and CDR2 YFSETQ. J gave up 0 bases and V 7 bases, and 10 bases lay outside the gene matches. The CDR3: CASGYKSSGGSYNEQFF. The CDR3, as DNA: TGCGCCAGCGGCTACAAATCTAGCGGGGGCTCCTACAATGAGCAGTTCTTC.

The rearrangement links TRBV5-1 to TRBJ2-4, with 7 bases fitting TRBD1. Germline values: CDR1 SGHRS, CDR2 YFSETQ. V lost 2 bases to trimming and J lost 0 bases; unmatched junction nucleotides: 17. The CDR3 runs 20 residues. The CDR3 bases are TGCGCCAGCAGCTTCCGACCGACACAGGGGTCCCTAATAGCCAAAAACATTCAGTACTTC. Amino acids: CASSFRPTQGSLIAKNIQYF. The variable domain in full, completed from reference TRBV5-1 and TRBJ2-4, reads KAGVTQTPRYLIKTRGQQVTLSCSPISGHRSVSWYQQTPGQGLQFLFEYFSETQRNKGNFPGRFSGRQFSNSRSEMNVSTLELGDSALYLCASSFRPTQGSLIAKNIQYFGAGTRLSVL.

The chain carries TRBV25-1 and TRBJ2-1, with D possibly TRBD2 on 5 matching bases. The CDR3 loop spans 12 amino acids. With 2 bases removed from V and 13 bases from J, the gap between germline ends came to 12 bases. Per germline, CDR1 MGHDK and CDR2 SYGVNS. The CDR3: CASSENSETQFF. The CDR3 nucleotides read TGTGCCAGCAGTGAAAATAGCGAGACCCAGTTCTTC.

This clonotype was counted a single time. One end of the junction is discordant with germline, which a read error may explain. This sequence joins TRBV9 and TRBJ2-1; either TRBD1 or TRBD2 may supply D (5 bases each). This CDR3 region has 16 residues. The germline V gene has CDR1 SGDLS and CDR2 YYNGEE. The CDR3 loop is CVSSVGTLSSYNEQFF. DNA for the CDR3: TGTGTCAGCAGCGTAGGGACGTTGAGCTCCTACAATGAGCAGTTCTTC.

The chain uses TRBV20-1 and TRBJ2-1; 14 bases match TRBD2. This CDR3 contains 15 residues. CDR1 is DFQATT and CDR2 is SNEGSKA in the germline V gene (reference sequence). The V segment lost 6 bases and the J segment 3 bases; nucleotides outside the gene matches: 4. The CDR3: CSATGTSGSYNEQFF. CDR3 DNA: TGCAGTGCCACCGGGACTAGCGGGAGCTACAATGAGCAGTTCTTC.

This clonotype was picked up a small number of times. Its ends do not fully match the called genes, so a read error is possible. The CDR3 nucleotides read TGTGCCAGCAGTCTAGCGGGAGCGGGAAATGAGCAGTTCTTC. It translates to CASSLAGAGNEQFF. The rearrangement uses TRBV12-3 or TRBV12-4 and TRBJ2-1; TRBD2 matches at 10 bases. The CDR3 has 14 residues.

In its sample, this clonotype was seen a few times. V gene TRBV20-1 combines with J gene TRBJ2-5; D possibly matches TRBD1 or TRBD2 (5 bases each). The CDR3 length is 11 residues. Trimming shortened V by 5 bases and J by 4 bases, and 8 bases separated the two germline ends. In germline, CDR1 is DFQATT, CDR2 SNEGSKA (reference sequence). Here the CDR3 DNA reads TGCAGTGCTCTGAGGGGAGAGACCCAGTACTTC. As protein: CSALRGETQYF.

This clonotype was counted a few times. The chain couples TRBV7-9 to TRBJ2-5, with D maybe TRBD1 (5 bases). The CDR3 loop spans 15 amino acids. The germline V gene has CDR1 SEHNR and CDR2 FQNEAQ (reference sequence). The V end lost 4 bases, the J end lost 11 bases, and 23 bases lay between the germline ends. CDR3 sequence (DNA): TGTGCCAGCAGCTCCCCCACAGGTATCGCAGGAGAGCAGTACTTC. Encoded protein: CASSSPTGIAGEQYF.

CDR3 sequence: CASSLFTGTGEGDGYTF. The CDR3 bases are TGTGCCAGCAGTCTATTCACCGGGACAGGGGAGGGGGATGGCTACACCTTC. The chain is built from TRBV27 and TRBJ1-2, with 10 positions matching TRBD1. The junction had 15 bases not matched to a gene; V was cut back by 5 bases and J by 6 bases. The CDR3 is 17 amino acids. Looked up from germline, CDR1 is MNHEY and CDR2 is SMNVEV (reference sequence).